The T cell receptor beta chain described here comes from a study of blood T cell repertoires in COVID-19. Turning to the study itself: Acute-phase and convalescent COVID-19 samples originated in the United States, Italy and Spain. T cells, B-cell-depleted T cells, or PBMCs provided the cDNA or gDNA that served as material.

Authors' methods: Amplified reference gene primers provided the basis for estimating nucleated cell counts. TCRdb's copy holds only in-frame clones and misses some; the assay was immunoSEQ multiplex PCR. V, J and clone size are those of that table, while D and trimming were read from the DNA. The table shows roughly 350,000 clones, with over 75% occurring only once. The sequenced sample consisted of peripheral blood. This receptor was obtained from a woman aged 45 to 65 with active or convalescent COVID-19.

The CDR3 coding sequence is TGTGCCAGCAGCCCGCGGGGGGGAGGGGGCGGTCAGCCCCAGCATTTT. It specifies CASSPRGGGGGQPQHF. The chain combines TRBV6-6 with TRBJ1-5; 7 bases are a match to TRBD1. After removal of 6 bases from V and 6 bases from J, the junction contained 14 bases not matched to a gene. The germline gives CDR1 MNHNY, CDR2 SVGAGI (reference sequence). This CDR3 comprises 16 residues.